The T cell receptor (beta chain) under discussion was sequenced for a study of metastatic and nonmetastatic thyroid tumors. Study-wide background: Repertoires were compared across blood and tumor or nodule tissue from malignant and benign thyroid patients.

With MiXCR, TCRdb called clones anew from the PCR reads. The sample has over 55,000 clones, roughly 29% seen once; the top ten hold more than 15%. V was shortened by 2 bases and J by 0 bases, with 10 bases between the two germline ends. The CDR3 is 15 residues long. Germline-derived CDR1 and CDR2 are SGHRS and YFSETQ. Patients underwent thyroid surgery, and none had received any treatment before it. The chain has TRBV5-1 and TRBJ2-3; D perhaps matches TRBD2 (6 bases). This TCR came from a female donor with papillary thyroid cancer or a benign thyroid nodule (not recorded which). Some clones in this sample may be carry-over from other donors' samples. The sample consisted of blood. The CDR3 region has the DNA TGCGCCAGCAGCTTCCTGGCGGGGAGCACAGATACGCAGTATTTT. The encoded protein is CASSFLAGSTDTQYF.